This T cell receptor (beta chain) was documented in a study of blood T cells in healthy people across ages. Per sample, no less than 6 micrograms of total RNA were extracted. The use of a sample-barcoded 5' primer and a J-beta primer mix characterized a second PCR of 7 to 11 cycles. TCRdb re-called the 5' RACE reads with MiXCR, one entry per CDR3 protein. This table holds about 680,000 distinct CDR3 sequences, more than 40% found once. This TCR was recovered from a woman aged 60-75 years in good health. Material: blood.

CDR3 bases: TGCAGTGCTCTCCGGGACAGAGAAGGGACCCAGTACTTC. It specifies CSALRDREGTQYF. The V gene is TRBV20-1, the J gene TRBJ2-5, with 7 bases aligning to TRBD1. V was pared by 5 bases and J by 7 bases, with 10 bases of the junction left unmatched. Germline-derived CDR1 and CDR2 are DFQATT and SNEGSKA (reference sequence). The CDR3 runs 13 residues.